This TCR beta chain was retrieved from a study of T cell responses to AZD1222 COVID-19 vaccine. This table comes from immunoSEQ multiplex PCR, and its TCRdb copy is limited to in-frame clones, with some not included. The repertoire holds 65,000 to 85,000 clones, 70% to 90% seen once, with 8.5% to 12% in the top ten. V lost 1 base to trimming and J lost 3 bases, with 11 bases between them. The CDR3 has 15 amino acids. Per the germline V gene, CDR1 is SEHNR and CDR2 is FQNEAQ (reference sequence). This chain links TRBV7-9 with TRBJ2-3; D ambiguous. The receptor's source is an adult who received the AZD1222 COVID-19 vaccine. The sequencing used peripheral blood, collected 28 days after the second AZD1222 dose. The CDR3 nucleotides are TGTGCCAGCAGCTTAGATATGGGCGTGACAGATACGCAGTATTTT. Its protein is CASSLDMGVTDTQYF.